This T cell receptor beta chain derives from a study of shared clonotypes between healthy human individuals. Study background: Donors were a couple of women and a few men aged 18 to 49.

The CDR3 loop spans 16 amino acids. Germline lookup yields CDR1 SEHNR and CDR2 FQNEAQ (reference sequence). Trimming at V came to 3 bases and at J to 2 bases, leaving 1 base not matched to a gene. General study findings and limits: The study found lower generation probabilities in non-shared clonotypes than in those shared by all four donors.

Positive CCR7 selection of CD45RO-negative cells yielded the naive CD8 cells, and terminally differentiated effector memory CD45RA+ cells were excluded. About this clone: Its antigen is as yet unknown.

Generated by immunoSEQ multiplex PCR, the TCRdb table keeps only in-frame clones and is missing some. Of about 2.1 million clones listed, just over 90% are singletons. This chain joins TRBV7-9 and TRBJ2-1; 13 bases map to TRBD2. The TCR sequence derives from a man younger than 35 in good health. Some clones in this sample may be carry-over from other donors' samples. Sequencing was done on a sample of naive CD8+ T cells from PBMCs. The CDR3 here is CASSLTSGGPYNEQFF. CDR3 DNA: TGTGCCAGCAGCTTGACTAGCGGGGGGCCCTACAATGAGCAGTTCTTC.